Presented here are 7 T cell receptor beta chains from one specimen sequenced in a study of cytomegalovirus exposure and HLA in healthy donors. Method: immunoSEQ multiplex PCR; TCRdb's copy keeps in-frame clones and lacks some. The table lists roughly 84,000 clones, under 95% of them singletons. Sequencing input: PBMCs. The receptors were sampled from a man between 25 and 39 years old in good health and CMV-seronegative.

This clone was seen a handful of times. This chain uses TRBV4-1 with TRBJ1-6; perhaps TRBD1 as D (6 bases). The CDR3 runs to 15 residues. Trimming stripped 1 base from V and 8 bases from J, with 12 bases between. Germline loops: CDR1 MGHRA, CDR2 YSYEKL. The DNA of the CDR3 is TGCGCCAGCAGCCAAGGGGCAGGGGTCGATTCACCCCTCCACTTT. Protein: CASSQGAGVDSPLHF.

V usage is TRBV2 and J usage is TRBJ2-7, with a tentative D call TRBD1 (5 bases). The CDR3 runs to 14 residues. V was pared by 5 bases and J by 2 bases, with 13 bases between. Germline CDR1 and CDR2: SNHLY and FYNNEI. CDR3 sequence: CASSFSIGAYEQYF. In nucleotides, the CDR3 is TGTGCCAGCAGTTTTTCGATAGGGGCCTACGAGCAGTACTTC.

The chain recombines TRBV11-2 with TRBJ1-3; D might be TRBD1 (6 bases). V lost 4 bases and J 5 bases, leaving 9 bases between the germline ends. Germline V lookup: CDR1 SGHAT, CDR2 FQNNGV. The CDR3 totals 13 residues. This CDR3 reads CASSSRDRNTIYF. CDR3 nucleotides: TGTGCCAGCAGCTCCCGGGACAGAAACACCATATATTTT.

The chain couples TRBV5-1 to TRBJ1-2, with 9 bases identical to TRBD1. Looked up from germline, CDR1 is SGHRS and CDR2 is YFSETQ. This CDR3 comprises 17 residues. V trimming: 3 bases; J trimming: 4 bases; junction bases outside the gene matches: 13. CDR3 nucleotide sequence: TGCGCCAGCAGCTGGGGGGACAGGGTGTTAGGAGGCTATGGCTACACCTTC. This translates into CASSWGDRVLGGYGYTF.

The chain has TRBV6-5 and TRBJ2-1, with D unclear. The CDR3 contains 12 residues. Germline CDR1 reads MNHEY; CDR2 reads SVGAGI. With 6 bases removed from V and 7 bases from J, the gap between germline ends came to 10 bases. CDR3 DNA sequence: TGTGCCAGCAGACTAAGCTTTAATGAGCAGTTCTTC. Translation gives CASRLSFNEQFF.

The chain joins TRBV10-3 to TRBJ1-5, with TRBD1 matching 7 bases. Germline V CDR1 and CDR2: ENHRY, SYGVKD. The CDR3 consists of 14 residues. J was trimmed by 7 bases and V by 8 bases; bases with no gene match: 11. CDR3 sequence (DNA): TGTGCCATCGGAATAAACAGGGGAGGCCAGCCCCAGCATTTT. Translation gives CAIGINRGGQPQHF.

The chain recombines TRBV10-3 with TRBJ2-2; 10 bases line up with TRBD1. The V and J ends lost 5 bases and 8 bases, in that order; junction bases with no gene match: 11. Germline assignment: CDR1 ENHRY and CDR2 SYGVKD. The CDR3 covers 16 residues. Written as DNA, the CDR3 is TGTGCCATCAGTAAAACCGGGACAGGGGCCAAAGGGGAGCTGTTTTTT. It codes for CAISKTGTGAKGELFF.